This T cell receptor (beta chain) was sequenced during a study of blood T cells in healthy people across ages. Findings and limits, study-wide: Compared with aged donors, long-lived donors showed fewer expanded clones, suggesting selection. The study lacked donor CMV status, which possibly confounded expanded clonotype changes. Naive T cell percentage by flow cytometry tracked strongly with beta diversity.

This clonotype was detected only a few times. Its antigen remains unidentified. Sample-barcoded 5' priming and a J-beta primer mix drove a second PCR of about 7 to 12 cycles. Every sample gave at least 2.5 million paired-end reads containing CDR3. TCRdb redid the calling of the 5' RACE reads with MiXCR, one entry per CDR3 protein. The table shows 1.5 million to 1.8 million distinct CDR3 sequences, with about 45% occurring only once. Trimming removed 3 bases from V and 2 bases from J; junction bases left unmatched: 8. The CDR3 loop spans 17 amino acids. Per the germline V gene, CDR1 is KGHSH and CDR2 is LQKENI.

Source material: blood. This receptor was taken from a woman between 18 and 30 years old in good health. The chain has TRBV18 and TRBJ2-1; 9 positions match TRBD1. CDR3 sequence reads: CASSPSLTGGAYNEQFF. The CDR3 DNA is TGTGCCAGCTCACCCTCCCTGACAGGGGGAGCCTACAATGAGCAGTTCTTC.